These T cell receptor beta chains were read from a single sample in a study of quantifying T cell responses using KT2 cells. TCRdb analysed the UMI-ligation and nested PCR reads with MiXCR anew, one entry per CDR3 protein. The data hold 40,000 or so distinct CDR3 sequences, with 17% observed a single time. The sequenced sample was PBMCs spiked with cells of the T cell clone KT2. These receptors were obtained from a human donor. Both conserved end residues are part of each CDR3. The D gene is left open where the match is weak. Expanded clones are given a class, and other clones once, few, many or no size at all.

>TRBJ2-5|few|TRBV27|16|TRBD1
TGTGCCAGCAGAATTTTTTCGGACAGGGCACAAGAGACCCAGTACTTC
CASRIFSDRAQETQYF
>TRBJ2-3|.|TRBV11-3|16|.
TGTGCCAGCAGCTCATCGGGGGCCTTAAGGGCAGATACGCAGTATTTT
CASSSSGALRADTQYF
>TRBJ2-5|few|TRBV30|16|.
TGTGCCTGGAGTTTAGCCCCTAAGGTGGAGGGAGAGACCCAGTACTTC
CAWSLAPKVEGETQYF
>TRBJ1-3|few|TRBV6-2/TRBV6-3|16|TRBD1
TGTGCCAGCAACAGGGGACAGGGAATCTCTGGAAACACCATATATTTT
CASNRGQGISGNTIYF
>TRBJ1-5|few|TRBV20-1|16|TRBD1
TGCAGTGCTAGAGATCCTATTCAGGGGGAAGGTCAGCCCCAGCATTTT
CSARDPIQGEGQPQHF
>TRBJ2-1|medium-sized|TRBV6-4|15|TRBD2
TGTGCCAGCAGTGAACTAGCGGGGGATAGGGATGAGCAGTTCTTC
CASSELAGDRDEQFF
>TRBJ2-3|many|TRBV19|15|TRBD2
TGTGCCAGTAGAGGACTAGCGGACCACACAGATACGCAGTATTTT
CASRGLADHTDTQYF
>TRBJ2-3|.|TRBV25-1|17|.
TGTGCCAGCAGTGACCCTACAGCGTTGCAGGGGTCAGATACGCAGTATTTT
CASSDPTALQGSDTQYF
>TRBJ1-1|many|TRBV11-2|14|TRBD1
TGTGCCAGCAGCTCTGGACAGGGGTTTTATAAAGCTTTCTTT
CASSSGQGFYKAFF
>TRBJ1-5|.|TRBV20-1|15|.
TGCAGTGCAGGGGGAGGGTTCTGGGACAATCAGCCCCAGCATTTT
CSAGGGFWDNQPQHF
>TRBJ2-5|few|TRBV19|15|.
TGTGCCAGTAGCGGTCGGGCAACTCCACAAGAGACCCAGTACTTC
CASSGRATPQETQYF
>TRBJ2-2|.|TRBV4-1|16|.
TGCGCCAGCAGCCAACCGGGACCAGGGGATCCCGGGGAGCTGTTTTTT
CASSQPGPGDPGELFF
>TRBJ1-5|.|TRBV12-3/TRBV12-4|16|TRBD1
TGTGCCAGCAGCTCACGAGCCGGGACAGCGAATCAGCCCCAGCATTTT
CASSSRAGTANQPQHF
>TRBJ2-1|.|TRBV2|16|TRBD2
TGTGCCAGCAGTGGATCTAGCGGGAGCTCCTACAATGAGCAGTTCTTC
CASSGSSGSSYNEQFF
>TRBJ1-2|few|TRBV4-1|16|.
TGCGCCAGCAGCCAAGGACCACAGGTAGAAAACTATGGCTACACCTTC
CASSQGPQVENYGYTF
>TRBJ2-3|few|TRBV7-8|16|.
TGTGCCAGCAGCATTGATAGCTTTTCGGGCACAGATACGCAGTATTTT
CASSIDSFSGTDTQYF
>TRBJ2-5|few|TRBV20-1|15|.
TGCAGTGCTAGAAGCCGGGACGGGTACCAAGAGACCCAGTACTTC
CSARSRDGYQETQYF
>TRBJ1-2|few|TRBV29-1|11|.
TGCAGCGTTGACACTAACTATGGCTACACCTTC
CSVDTNYGYTF
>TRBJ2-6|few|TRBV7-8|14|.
TGTGCCAGCAGCTACGAGGCTGGGGCCAACGTCCTGACTTTC
CASSYEAGANVLTF
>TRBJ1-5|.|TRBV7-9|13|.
TGTGCCAGCAGCTTCGAACGTAATCAGCCCCAGCATTTT
CASSFERNQPQHF
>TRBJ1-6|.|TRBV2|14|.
TGTGCCAGCAGTTCACAGGGCTATAATTCACCCCTCCACTTT
CASSSQGYNSPLHF
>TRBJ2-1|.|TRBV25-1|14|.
TGTGCCAGCAGTTTAGGGAGACTGCCCAATGAGCAGTTCTTC
CASSLGRLPNEQFF
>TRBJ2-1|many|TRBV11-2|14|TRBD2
TGTGCCAGCAGCTTAGTACTAGCGGGGAATGAGCAGTTCTTC
CASSLVLAGNEQFF
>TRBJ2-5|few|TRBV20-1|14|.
TGCAGTGCTAGAATCCCGGGACATGAAGAGACCCAGTACTTC
CSARIPGHEETQYF
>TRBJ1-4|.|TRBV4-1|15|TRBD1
TGCGCCAGCAGCCAAGATCAGGGGGTGGGTGAAAAACTGTTTTTT
CASSQDQGVGEKLFF
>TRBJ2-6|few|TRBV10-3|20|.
TGTGCCATCAGTGCCAAGCCCTTCCGTAATGATTTCTCTGGGGCCAACGTCCTGACTTTC
CAISAKPFRNDFSGANVLTF
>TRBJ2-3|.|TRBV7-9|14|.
TGTGCCAGCAACCCTGGGGGATCCACAGATACGCAGTATTTT
CASNPGGSTDTQYF
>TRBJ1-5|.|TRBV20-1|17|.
TGCAGTGCTCCAACGGGTCCACTCCCCTCCCGCAATCAGCCCCAGCATTTT
CSAPTGPLPSRNQPQHF
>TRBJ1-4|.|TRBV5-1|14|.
TGCGCCAGCAGCGTACAGGAGCATGACGAAAAACTGTTTTTT
CASSVQEHDEKLFF
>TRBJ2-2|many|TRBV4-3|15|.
TGCGCCAGCAGCCCGCTAGTATCCCCCACCGGGGAGCTGTTTTTT
CASSPLVSPTGELFF
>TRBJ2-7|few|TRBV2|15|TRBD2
TGTGCCAGCAGTCTCGGGACTAGCGGAACCTACGAGCAGTACTTC
CASSLGTSGTYEQYF
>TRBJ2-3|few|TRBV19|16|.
TGTGCCAGTGAGCAGTCTCGGGGAGTAAGCACAGATACGCAGTATTTT
CASEQSRGVSTDTQYF
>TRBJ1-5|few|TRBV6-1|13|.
TGTGCCACCTATGGGGATACTTATCAGCCCCAGCATTTT
CATYGDTYQPQHF
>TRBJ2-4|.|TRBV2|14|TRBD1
TGTGCCAGCAGTCTCAGGGGGTACCAAAACATTCAGTACTTC
CASSLRGYQNIQYF
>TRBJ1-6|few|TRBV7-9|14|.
TGTGCCAGCAGCGGGAACTCGGGGAATTCACCCCTCCACTTT
CASSGNSGNSPLHF
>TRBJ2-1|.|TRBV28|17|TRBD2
TGTGCCAGCAGTCTATCCGGTGGCGGGAGGGACTACAATGAGCAGTTCTTC
CASSLSGGGRDYNEQFF
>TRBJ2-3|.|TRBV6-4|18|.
TGTGCCAGCAGTGACTGTGGTTGCAGGGTGCATATTTGTGATACGCAGTATTTT
CASSDCGCRVHICDTQYF
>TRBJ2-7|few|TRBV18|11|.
TGTGCCAGCTCGCCGAAATACGAGCAGTACTTC
CASSPKYEQYF
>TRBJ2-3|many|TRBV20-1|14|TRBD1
TGCAGTGCGACAACGGACAGGAGCACAGATACGCAGTATTTT
CSATTDRSTDTQYF
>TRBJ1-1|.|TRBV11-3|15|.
TGTGCCAGCAGCTTAGATTTTGTGGGTTGGGCTGAAGCTTTCTTT
CASSLDFVGWAEAFF
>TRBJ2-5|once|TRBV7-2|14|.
TGTGCCAGCAGCTCGACTACTACAGGAGAGACCCAGTACTTC
CASSSTTTGETQYF
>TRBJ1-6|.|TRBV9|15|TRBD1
TGTGCCAGCAGCGTGACACAGGGGCATAATTCACCCCTCCACTTT
CASSVTQGHNSPLHF
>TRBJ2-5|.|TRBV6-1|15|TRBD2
TGTGCCAGCAGTGAACAGAGCGGGGGGGCTGAGGCCCAGTACTTC
CASSEQSGGAEAQYF
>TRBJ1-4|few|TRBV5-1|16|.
TGCGCCAGCAGCTTGGATCCAGGGCCGACTAATGAAAAACTGTTTTTT
CASSLDPGPTNEKLFF
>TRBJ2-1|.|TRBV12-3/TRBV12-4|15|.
TGTGCCAGCAGTGGGGGCCTCAGGGACTACAATGAGCAGTTCTTC
CASSGGLRDYNEQFF
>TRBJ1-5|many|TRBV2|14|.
TGTGCCAGCAGTATCAGACAGGTCAATCAGCCCCAGCATTTT
CASSIRQVNQPQHF
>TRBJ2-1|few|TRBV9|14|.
TGTGCCAGCAGCGTAGAGGTGGGAAGCAATGAGCAGTTCTTC
CASSVEVGSNEQFF
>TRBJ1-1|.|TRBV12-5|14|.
TGTGCTAGTGGTTTGCCCCGGCAGAACACTGAAGCTTTCTTT
CASGLPRQNTEAFF
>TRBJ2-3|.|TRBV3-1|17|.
TGTGCCAGCAGCCAAGCCCTAGGAGCGGGCGGCACAGATACGCAGTATTTT
CASSQALGAGGTDTQYF
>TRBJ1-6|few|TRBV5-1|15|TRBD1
TGCGCCAGCAGCTGGTACGACAGGGATAATTCACCCCTCCACTTT
CASSWYDRDNSPLHF
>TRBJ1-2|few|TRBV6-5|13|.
TGTGCCAGCAGTCGCAACAGGGCCGGTGGCTACACCTTC
CASSRNRAGGYTF
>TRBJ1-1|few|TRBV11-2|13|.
TGTGCCAGCAGCAAGACGGGCAACACTGAAGCTTTCTTT
CASSKTGNTEAFF
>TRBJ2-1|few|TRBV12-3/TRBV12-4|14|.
TGTGCCAGCAGTCCGGGACTCTCCTACAATGAGCAGTTCTTC
CASSPGLSYNEQFF
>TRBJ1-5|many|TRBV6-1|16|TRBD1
TGTGCCAGCAGTGGTAGACAGGGGGGGGGGAATCAGCCCCAGCATTTT
CASSGRQGGGNQPQHF
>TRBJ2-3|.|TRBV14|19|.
TGTGCCAGCAGCCCACAGGATCACAGGGTCCGCATAGCCACAGATACGCAGTATTTT
CASSPQDHRVRIATDTQYF
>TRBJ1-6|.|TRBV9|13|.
TGTGCCAGCAGCGTAGAGTGGAATTCACCCCTCCACTTT
CASSVEWNSPLHF
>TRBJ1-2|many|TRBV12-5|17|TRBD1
TGTGCTAGTGGACCTTACAGGGGACGGGCATTAAACTATGGCTACACCTTC
CASGPYRGRALNYGYTF
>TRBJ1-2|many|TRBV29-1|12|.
TGCAGCGTTGGGGGGATCCTCTATGGCTACACCTTC
CSVGGILYGYTF
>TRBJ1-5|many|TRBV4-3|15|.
TGCGCCAGCAGCCAAGATTTTGGAGGAGGTCAGCCCCAGCATTTT
CASSQDFGGGQPQHF
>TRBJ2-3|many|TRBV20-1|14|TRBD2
TGCAGTGCTTATAGCGGGAGGGAAGCAGATACGCAGTATTTT
CSAYSGREADTQYF